The 17 T cell receptor beta chains given below trace back to one sample, sequenced in a study of CD8 T cells in Susac syndrome. An amount of RNA that ranged from roughly 0.45 to 1 ug was reverse transcribed with random hexamers. From the immunoSEQ multiplex PCR reads, TCRdb called clonotypes with MiXCR, one entry per CDR3 protein. The sample yields 190,000 or so distinct CDR3 sequences, around 96% seen once. The sample taken for sequencing was CD4+ T cells from PBMCs. Receptor source: a human donor with multiple sclerosis.

The CDR3 reads CSAPGRAGGTDTQYF. CDR3 coding DNA: TGCAGTGCCCCGGGTAGAGCGGGGGGCACAGATACGCAGTATTTT. The V gene is TRBV20-1, the J gene TRBJ2-3, with 8 bases aligning to TRBD2. Germline V gene sequence: CDR1 DFQATT, CDR2 SNEGSKA (reference sequence). With 6 bases clipped from V and 1 base from J, the junction kept 9 bases outside the gene matches. The CDR3 contains 15 residues.

The gene calls are TRBV4-1 and TRBJ2-5; D is uncertain. Germline CDR1 and CDR2: MGHRA and YSYEKL. V was trimmed by 0 bases and J by 4 bases, leaving 9 bases between them. The CDR3 is 14 residues long. In nucleotides, the CDR3 is TGCGCCAGCAGCCAAGAGGCGGCTCGAGAGACCCAGTACTTC. It codes for CASSQEAARETQYF.

The chain has TRBV2 and TRBJ2-1; TRBD1 might be the D (6 bases). In germline, CDR1 is SNHLY, CDR2 FYNNEI. The CDR3 spans 16 residues. The ends were cut back, 6 bases at V and 4 bases at J, with 19 bases in the middle. The CDR3 DNA reads TGTGCCAGCAGAGGAAATACAGGGAATCGTTACAATGAGCAGTTCTTC. This codes for CASRGNTGNRYNEQFF.

The rearrangement links TRBV20-1 to TRBJ1-6; tentative D call: TRBD1 (5 bases). The CDR3 consists of 14 residues. Trimming shortened V by 5 bases and J by 5 bases, and 13 bases separated the two germline ends. Germline V gene lookup returns CDR1 DFQATT and CDR2 SNEGSKA (reference sequence). CDR3 protein: CSAPRDGNNSPLHF. The CDR3 region has the DNA TGCAGTGCTCCCAGGGACGGTAATAATTCACCCCTCCACTTT.

The chain uses TRBV7-9 and TRBJ2-2; 14 nucleotides agree with TRBD2. The CDR3 sequence is 19 residues long. Germline CDR1 SEHNR, CDR2 FQNEAQ (reference sequence). V was pared by 6 bases and J by 1 base, with 10 bases of the junction left unmatched. The CDR3 nucleotides are TGTGCCAGCAGATCGGGACTAGCGGGAGCGCAGGGGAACACCGGGGAGCTGTTTTTT. Encoded protein: CASRSGLAGAQGNTGELFF. Full variable domain (remainder filled in from reference TRBV7-9 and TRBJ2-2): DTGVSQNPRHKITKRGQNVTFRCDPISEHNRLYWYRQTLGQGPEFLTYFQNEAQLEKSRLLSDRFSAERPKGSFSTLEIQRTEQGDSAMYLCASRSGLAGAQGNTGELFFGEGSRLTVL.

The chain has TRBV18 and TRBJ1-2; D call uncertain. With 3 bases removed from V and 0 bases from J, the gap between germline ends came to 8 bases. CDR1 KGHSH and CDR2 LQKENI come from the germline V gene. The CDR3 is 14 residues long. The CDR3 region has the DNA TGTGCCAGCTCACCGGGCCGAGCTAACTATGGCTACACCTTC. This translates into CASSPGRANYGYTF.

This chain joins TRBV9 and TRBJ1-1, with D unresolved. The CDR3 is 14 amino acids. Germline assignment: CDR1 SGDLS and CDR2 YYNGEE. V lost 3 bases to trimming and J lost 3 bases, with 12 bases between them. The CDR3 bases are TGTGCCAGCAGCGCAAAGTCTTGGGACACTGAAGCTTTCTTT. Translated, it gives CASSAKSWDTEAFF.

This clonotype was seen just once. This chain links TRBV18 with TRBJ2-7; D is ambiguous. The CDR3 is 13 amino acids. Germline lookup yields CDR1 KGHSH and CDR2 LQKENI. V gave up 3 bases and J gave up 3 bases, with 9 bases separating them. The CDR3 nucleotides are TGTGCCAGCTCACCGAGTCAGGTCTACGAGCAGTACTTC. Translating it yields CASSPSQVYEQYF.

The chain is built from TRBV20-1 and TRBJ2-5; D is undetermined. The germline CDR1 and CDR2 sequences are DFQATT and SNEGSKA (reference sequence). Trimming took 6 bases from V and 5 from J, leaving 22 bases between them. The CDR3 runs 15 residues. CDR3 region: CSAKRRVGFGETQYF. As DNA, the CDR3 is TGCAGTGCGAAGAGGCGTGTGGGGTTTGGGGAGACCCAGTACTTC.

The chain is built from TRBV20-1 and TRBJ1-5; D remains unclear. Between the trimmed V and J ends, which lost 0 bases and 4 bases, there was a span of 7 bases. The germline CDR1 and CDR2 sequences are DFQATT and SNEGSKA (reference sequence). The CDR3 consists of 13 residues. Here the CDR3 reads CSAREGMNQPQHF. In nucleotides, the CDR3 is TGCAGTGCTAGAGAGGGGATGAATCAGCCCCAGCATTTT.

The V gene is TRBV3-1, the J gene TRBJ2-2; no clear D. Germline CDR1 is LGHDT and CDR2 is YNNKEL (reference sequence). This CDR3 is 14 amino acids long. Trimming took off 5 bases at V and 1 base at J, with 8 bases between the two ends. The CDR3 reads CASSSTLNTGELFF. CDR3 bases: TGTGCCAGCAGCTCTACCTTGAACACCGGGGAGCTGTTTTTT.

The CDR3 region has the DNA TGTGCCAGCAGCCCAGCGGGGGAGCTCCACGAGCAGTACTTC. Translating gives CASSPAGELHEQYF. This rearrangement joins TRBV9 to TRBJ2-7; 8 positions agree with TRBD2. The CDR3 loop spans 14 amino acids. The junction had 8 bases not matched to a gene; V was cut back by 4 bases and J by 5 bases. Germline CDR1 reads SGDLS; CDR2 reads YYNGEE.

The chain joins TRBV29-1 to TRBJ2-5; D might be TRBD1 (6 bases). The germline V gene encodes CDR1 SQVTM and CDR2 ANQGSEA. The CDR3 is 13 amino acids. The CDR3 DNA reads as TGCGGAGGCACAGGGATTGTTGGAGAGACCCAGTACTTC. Its protein is CGGTGIVGETQYF.

The genes are TRBV29-1 and TRBJ2-7, with a possible D match to TRBD2 (5 bases). The germline CDR1 and CDR2 sequences are SQVTM and ANQGSEA. With 4 bases removed from V and 4 bases from J, the gap between germline ends came to 14 bases. The CDR3 extends over 13 amino acids. DNA of the CDR3: TGCAGCGTTGCCGGAACTAGTCCTTACGAGCAGTACTTC. Amino acids: CSVAGTSPYEQYF.

V and J are TRBV20-1 and TRBJ1-1, with D tentatively TRBD1 (5 bases). V dropped 2 bases and J dropped 11 bases, with 18 bases sitting between them. The CDR3 has 13 residues. Germline V gene data show CDR1 as DFQATT and CDR2 as SNEGSKA (reference sequence). The CDR3 loop reads CSARKGSIYRAFF. As DNA, the CDR3 is TGCAGTGCTAGAAAGGGGTCTATCTATCGGGCTTTCTTT.

This rearrangement joins TRBV7-2 to TRBJ2-1; no reliable D call. CDR1 and CDR2 from the germline V gene are SGHTA and FQGNSA. V shed 5 bases and J shed 12 bases, with 17 bases lying between them. The CDR3 is 13 residues long. CDR3 sequence: CASSRIATPGQFF. In nucleotides, the CDR3 is TGTGCCAGCAGCCGGATAGCTACACCAGGGCAGTTCTTC.

The V call is TRBV12-5, the J call TRBJ2-7; possible D gene TRBD2, 6 bases. CDR3 length equals 13 residues. Germline CDR1 is LGHNT and CDR2 is FRNRAP. Trimming stripped 6 bases from V and 6 bases from J, with 15 bases between. CDR3 in amino acids: CASGRDWVVEQYF. The CDR3 DNA follows: TGTGCTAGTGGCCGGGACTGGGTTGTCGAGCAGTACTTC.